This T cell receptor (beta chain) appears in the sequencing data of a study of blood T cell repertoires in COVID-19. In the study overall: COVID-19 samples collected from the United States, Italy and Spain covered acute and convalescent phases. In each case, the material was cDNA or gDNA derived from T cells, B-cell-depleted T cells, or PBMCs.

Study processing details: Counts of nucleated cells, estimated from reference gene primer amplification, were obtained. Method: immunoSEQ multiplex PCR; TCRdb's copy keeps in-frame clones and lacks some. Clonal size and the V and J genes are those of that table, whereas D and trimming came from the DNA. The table includes under 200,000 clones, about 85% detected once. This clone was seen a single time. CDR1 and CDR2 (germline): MNHEY, SVGAGI. The V and J ends lost 7 bases and 0 bases respectively, with 12 bases between them. The length of the CDR3 is 15 residues. The chain recombines TRBV6-5 with TRBJ1-4; weak D call: TRBD1 (5 bases). This TCR came from a man between 60 and 75 years old who had recovered from COVID-19. Input material: peripheral blood. CDR3 region: CASTPGDPTNEKLFF. In nucleotides, the CDR3 is TGTGCCAGCACCCCGGGGGATCCAACTAATGAAAAACTGTTTTTT.